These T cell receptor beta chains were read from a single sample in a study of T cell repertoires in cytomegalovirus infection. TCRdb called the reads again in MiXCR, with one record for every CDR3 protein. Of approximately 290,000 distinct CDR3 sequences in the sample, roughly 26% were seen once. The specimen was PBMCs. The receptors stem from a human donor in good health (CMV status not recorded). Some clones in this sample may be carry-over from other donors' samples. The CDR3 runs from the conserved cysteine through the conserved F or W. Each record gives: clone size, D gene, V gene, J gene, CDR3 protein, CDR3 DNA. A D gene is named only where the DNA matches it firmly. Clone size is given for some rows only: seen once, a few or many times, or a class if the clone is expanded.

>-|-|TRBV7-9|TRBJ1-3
CASTGNRDTIYF
TGTGCCAGCACGGGAAACCGTGACACCATATATTTT
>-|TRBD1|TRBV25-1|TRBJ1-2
CASSERGTGVDGYTF
TGTGCCAGCAGTGAAAGGGGGACAGGGGTTGATGGCTACACCTTC
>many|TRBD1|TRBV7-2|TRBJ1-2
CASSSRTGVEYGYTF
TGTGCCAGCAGCTCCCGGACAGGGGTCGAGTATGGCTACACCTTC
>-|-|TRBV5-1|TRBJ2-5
CASSLSLTAGRETQYF
TGCGCCAGCAGCCTATCACTTACGGCGGGAAGGGAGACCCAGTACTTC
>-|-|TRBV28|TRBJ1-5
CASRAGHSNQPQHF
TGTGCCAGCAGGGCGGGACATAGCAATCAGCCCCAGCATTTT
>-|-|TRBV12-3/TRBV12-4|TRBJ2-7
CASTQGRYEQYF
TGTGCCAGCACCCAGGGTCGCTACGAGCAGTACTTC
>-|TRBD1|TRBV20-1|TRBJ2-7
CSARRDSRSYEQYF
TGCAGTGCTCGCCGGGACAGCCGCTCCTACGAGCAGTACTTC
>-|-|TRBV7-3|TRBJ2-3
CASSPGRGTDTQYF
TGTGCCAGCAGCCCGGGCCGGGGCACAGATACGCAGTATTTT
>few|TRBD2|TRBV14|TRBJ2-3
CASSRSGGVSTDTQYF
TGTGCCAGCAGCCGCAGCGGGGGAGTTAGCACAGATACGCAGTATTTT
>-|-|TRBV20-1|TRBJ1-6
CSAKTGNSPLHF
TGCAGTGCGAAGACGGGGAATTCACCCCTCCACTTT
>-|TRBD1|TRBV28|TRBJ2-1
CASSSHAGQGANEQFF
TGTGCCAGCAGTTCCCACGCCGGACAGGGGGCGAATGAGCAGTTCTTC
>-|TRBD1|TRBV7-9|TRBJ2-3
CASTLLGQSSTDTQYF
TGTGCCAGCACCCTACTGGGACAGTCTAGCACAGATACGCAGTATTTT
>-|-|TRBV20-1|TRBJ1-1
CSARDKVAAFF
TGCAGTGCTAGAGATAAGGTTGCAGCTTTCTTT
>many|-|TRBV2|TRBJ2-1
CASRGPPGRQFF
TGTGCCAGCAGGGGACCCCCGGGGAGGCAGTTCTTC
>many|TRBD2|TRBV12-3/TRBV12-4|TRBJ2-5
CASSPLAGADGAQYF
TGTGCCAGCAGTCCATTAGCGGGGGCCGATGGGGCCCAGTACTTC
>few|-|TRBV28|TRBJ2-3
CASSLWGYPEYF
TGTGCCAGCAGTTTGTGGGGTTACCCTGAGTATTTT
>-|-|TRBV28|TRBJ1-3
CASRYGAGGNTIYF
TGTGCCAGCCGTTATGGGGCAGGGGGAAACACCATATATTTT
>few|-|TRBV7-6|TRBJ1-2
CASSLPGHGYTF
TGTGCCAGCAGCTTACCAGGGCATGGCTACACCTTC
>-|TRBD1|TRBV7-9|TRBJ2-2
CASSARQGRNTGELFF
TGTGCCAGCAGCGCCAGACAGGGGAGGAACACCGGGGAGCTGTTTTTT
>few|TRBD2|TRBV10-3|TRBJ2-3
CAISESSGTSVTDTQYF
TGTGCCATCAGTGAGTCGTCTGGGACTAGCGTAACAGATACGCAGTATTTT
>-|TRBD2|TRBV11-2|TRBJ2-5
CASSLQRGGRETQYF
TGTGCCAGCAGCTTACAGCGGGGGGGCCGAGAGACCCAGTACTTC
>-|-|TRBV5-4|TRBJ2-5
CASSRGAGQGQETQYF
TGTGCCAGCAGCCGAGGGGCGGGGCAGGGGCAAGAGACCCAGTACTTC
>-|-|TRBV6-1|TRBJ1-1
CASSEDPGFYGSTEAFF
TGTGCCAGCAGTGAAGACCCGGGTTTTTACGGGAGCACTGAAGCTTTCTTT
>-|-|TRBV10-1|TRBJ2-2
CASSNLNTGELFF
TGCGCCAGCAGTAACTTGAACACCGGGGAGCTGTTTTTT
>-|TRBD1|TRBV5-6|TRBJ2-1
CASSLKGQAHNEQFF
TGTGCCAGCAGCTTGAAAGGACAGGCGCACAATGAGCAGTTCTTC
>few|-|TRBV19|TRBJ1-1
CASSIKENTEAFF
TGTGCCAGTAGTATTAAGGAGAACACTGAAGCTTTCTTT
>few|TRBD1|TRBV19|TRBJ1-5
CASRDRNQPQHF
TGTGCCAGTAGGGACAGGAATCAGCCCCAGCATTTT
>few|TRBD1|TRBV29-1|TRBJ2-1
CSARTGSYNEQFF
TGCAGCGCCAGGACAGGCTCCTACAATGAGCAGTTCTTC